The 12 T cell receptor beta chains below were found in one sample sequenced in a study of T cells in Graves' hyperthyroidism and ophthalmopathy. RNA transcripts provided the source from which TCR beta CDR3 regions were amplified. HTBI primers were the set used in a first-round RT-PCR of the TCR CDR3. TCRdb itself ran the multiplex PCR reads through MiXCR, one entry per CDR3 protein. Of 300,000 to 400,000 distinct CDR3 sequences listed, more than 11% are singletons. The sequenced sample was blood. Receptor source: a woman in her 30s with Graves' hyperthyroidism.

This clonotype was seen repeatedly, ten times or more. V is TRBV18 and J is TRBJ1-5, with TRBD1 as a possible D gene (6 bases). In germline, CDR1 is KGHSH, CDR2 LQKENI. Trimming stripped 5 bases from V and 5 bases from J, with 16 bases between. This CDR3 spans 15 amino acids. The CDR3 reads CASSVTGQRYQPQHF. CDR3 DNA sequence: TGTGCCAGCTCAGTTACCGGACAGCGCTATCAGCCCCAGCATTTT.

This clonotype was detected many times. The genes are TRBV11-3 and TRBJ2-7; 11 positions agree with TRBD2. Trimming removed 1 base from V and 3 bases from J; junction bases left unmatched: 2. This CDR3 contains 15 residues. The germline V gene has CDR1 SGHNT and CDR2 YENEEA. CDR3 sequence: CASSLAGTSGYEQYF. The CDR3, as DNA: TGTGCCAGCAGCTTAGCCGGGACTAGCGGCTACGAGCAGTACTTC.

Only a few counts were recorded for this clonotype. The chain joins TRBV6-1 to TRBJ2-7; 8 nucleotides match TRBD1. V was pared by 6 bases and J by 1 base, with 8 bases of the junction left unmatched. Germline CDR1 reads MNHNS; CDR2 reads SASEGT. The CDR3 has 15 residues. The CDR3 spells CASSSLGTGSYEQYF. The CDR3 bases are TGTGCCAGCAGCTCACTTGGGACAGGATCCTACGAGCAGTACTTC.

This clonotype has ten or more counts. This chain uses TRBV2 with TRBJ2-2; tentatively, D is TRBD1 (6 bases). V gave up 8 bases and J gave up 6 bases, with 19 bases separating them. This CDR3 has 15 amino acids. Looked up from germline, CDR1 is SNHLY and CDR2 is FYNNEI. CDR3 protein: CASAPRDISPGELFF. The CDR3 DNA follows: TGTGCCAGCGCACCCCGGGACATCTCTCCCGGGGAGCTGTTTTTT.

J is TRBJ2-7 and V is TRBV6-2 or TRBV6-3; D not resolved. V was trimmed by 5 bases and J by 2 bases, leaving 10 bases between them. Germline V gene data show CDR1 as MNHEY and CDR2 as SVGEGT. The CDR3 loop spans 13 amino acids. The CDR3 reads CASSALATYEQYF. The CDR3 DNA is TGTGCCAGCAGTGCCCTGGCCACCTACGAGCAGTACTTC.

The CDR3 coding sequence is TGTGCCAGCAGTTACTCGACTACCCAAGGGACTGAAGCTTTCTTT. Translation gives CASSYSTTQGTEAFF. V gene TRBV6-5 combines with J gene TRBJ1-1; D not resolved. Trimming took 0 bases from V and 5 from J, leaving 13 bases between them. Germline CDR1 MNHEY, CDR2 SVGAGI. CDR3 length: 15 amino acids.

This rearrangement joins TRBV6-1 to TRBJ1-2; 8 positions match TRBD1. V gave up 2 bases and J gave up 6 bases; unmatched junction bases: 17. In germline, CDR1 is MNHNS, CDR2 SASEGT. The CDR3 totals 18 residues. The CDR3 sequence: CASSETASGGAKWDGYTF. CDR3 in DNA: TGTGCCAGCAGTGAAACAGCGTCAGGGGGCGCAAAGTGGGATGGCTACACCTTC.

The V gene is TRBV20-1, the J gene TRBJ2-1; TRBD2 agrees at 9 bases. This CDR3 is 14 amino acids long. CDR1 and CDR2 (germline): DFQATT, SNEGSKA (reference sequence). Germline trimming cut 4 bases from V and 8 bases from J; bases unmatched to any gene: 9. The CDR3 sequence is CSANFPSGMYEQFF. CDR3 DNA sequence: TGCAGTGCTAACTTCCCTAGCGGGATGTATGAGCAGTTCTTC.

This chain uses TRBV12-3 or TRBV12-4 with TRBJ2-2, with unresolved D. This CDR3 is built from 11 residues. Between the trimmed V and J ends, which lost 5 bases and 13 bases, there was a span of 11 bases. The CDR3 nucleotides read TGTGCCAGCAGTCCTAATTGGGGGCTGTTTTTT. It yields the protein CASSPNWGLFF.

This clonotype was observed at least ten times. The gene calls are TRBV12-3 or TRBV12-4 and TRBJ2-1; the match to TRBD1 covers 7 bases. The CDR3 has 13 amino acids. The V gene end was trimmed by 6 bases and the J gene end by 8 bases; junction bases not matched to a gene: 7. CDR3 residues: CASSAKTGYEQFF. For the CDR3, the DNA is TGTGCCAGCAGCGCGAAGACAGGGTATGAGCAGTTCTTC.

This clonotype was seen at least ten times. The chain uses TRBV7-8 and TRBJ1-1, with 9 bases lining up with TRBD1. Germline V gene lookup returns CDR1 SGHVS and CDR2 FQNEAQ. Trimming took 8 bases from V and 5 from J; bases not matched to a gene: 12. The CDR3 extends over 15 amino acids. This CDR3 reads CASSSPTGGETEAFF. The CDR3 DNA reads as TGTGCCAGCTCTTCACCGACAGGGGGGGAGACTGAAGCTTTCTTT.

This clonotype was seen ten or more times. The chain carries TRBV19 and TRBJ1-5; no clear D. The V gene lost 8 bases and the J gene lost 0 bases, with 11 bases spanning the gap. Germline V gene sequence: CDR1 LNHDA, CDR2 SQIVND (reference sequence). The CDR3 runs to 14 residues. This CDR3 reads CASSWGNSNQPQHF. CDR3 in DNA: TGTGCCAGTTCATGGGGAAATAGCAATCAGCCCCAGCATTTT.